The clone carrying this T cell receptor beta chain was seen repeatedly, ten times or more. What it binds is not known. This sample was taken from a study of spatial heterogeneity in lung cancer. Study conclusions and caveats: The number of expanded tumor alpha and beta chains correlated with mutation number.

One entry per CDR3 protein results from TCRdb running MiXCR on the 5' RACE reads. Among about 29,000 distinct CDR3 sequences, roughly 6.6% were seen once, and the ten largest hold about 24%. Germline V lookup: CDR1 SGHTA, CDR2 FQGNSA. This CDR3 contains 14 residues. J lost 2 bases, V lost 5 bases, and 6 bases had no gene match. Time point noted: sample taken at primary tumor resection. The input for sequencing was lung tumor tissue, taken at surgery. The J gene is TRBJ2-7, the V gene TRBV7-2; 7 bases agree with TRBD1. This TCR was sampled from a male donor with early-stage non-small cell lung cancer. Here the CDR3 reads CASSPRTGAYEQYF. For the CDR3, the DNA is TGTGCCAGCAGCCCAAGGACAGGAGCCTACGAGCAGTACTTC. Full variable domain (rest looked up from reference TRBV7-2 and TRBJ2-7): GAGVSQSPSNKVTEKGKDVELRCDPISGHTALYWYRQSLGQGLEFLIYFQGNSAPDKSGLPSDRFSAERTGGSVSTLTIQRTQQEDSAVYLCASSPRTGAYEQYFGPGTRLTVT.